The sequence of this TCR beta chain was determined in a study of early stage breast cancer tumors. Points from the study as a whole: Tumor and normal breast were distinguished via blood comparison in about 90% of the 16 patients. Tumors had 2.5 to 3-fold higher T cell density and higher clonality than adjacent normal breast tissue. Functional markers like CD4, CD8 and FOXP3 were missed in bulk sequencing.

Method: immunoSEQ multiplex PCR; TCRdb's copy keeps in-frame clones and lacks some. The table shows 50,000 to 65,000 clones, with about 83% occurring only once. Trimming removed 0 bases from V and 0 bases from J; junction bases left unmatched: 5. Germline CDR1 is WSHSY and CDR2 is SAAADI. The CDR3 loop spans 19 amino acids. Note on this clone: As yet, its antigen is unknown.

This TCR came from a young adult with breast cancer. V is TRBV10-2 and J is TRBJ2-1; 13 bases line up with TRBD2. Input material: blood. CDR3: CASSESGTSGVGSYNEQFF. The CDR3 coding sequence is TGCGCCAGCAGTGAGTCGGGGACTAGCGGGGTAGGCTCCTACAATGAGCAGTTCTTC.